The present T cell receptor (beta chain) was sequenced within a study of T-cell reconstitution after alpha-beta-depleted transplantation in children. Unique molecular identifiers featured in how the TCRbeta library was prepared. TCRdb re-derived calls from the PCR reads in MiXCR, one entry per CDR3 protein. The sample includes around 490,000 distinct CDR3 sequences, around 10% of them seen just once. Study results and caveats: A year had passed since transplant, and T-cell counts and diversity by then came mostly from newly produced T cells. Where some patients showed high TCRbeta diversity at day 60, it came from recipient T cells and thymic progenitors that had survived. About two months after transplant, alpha-beta T cells reportedly came from several hundred expanded graft clones.

The ends lost 3 bases at V and 9 bases at J; junction bases unmatched: 19. The CDR3 spans 17 residues. In germline, CDR1 is DFQATT, CDR2 SNEGSKA (reference sequence). Notes on this clonotype: No antigen is known for it.

The receptor was derived from a female patient aged 2-10 years who had a stem cell transplant for aplastic anemia, so the T cells may come from the graft donor. This sample comprised PBMCs, mostly from graft donor cells, obtained 180 days after TCRalphabeta/CD19-depleted stem cell transplant. The V and J genes are TRBV20-1 and TRBJ2-1, with 8 bases lining up with TRBD1. The chain's CDR3 is CSARSFRGLQVSLEQFF. The CDR3 nucleotides read TGCAGTGCTAGGTCCTTCAGGGGGCTCCAGGTTTCCCTTGAGCAGTTCTTC.